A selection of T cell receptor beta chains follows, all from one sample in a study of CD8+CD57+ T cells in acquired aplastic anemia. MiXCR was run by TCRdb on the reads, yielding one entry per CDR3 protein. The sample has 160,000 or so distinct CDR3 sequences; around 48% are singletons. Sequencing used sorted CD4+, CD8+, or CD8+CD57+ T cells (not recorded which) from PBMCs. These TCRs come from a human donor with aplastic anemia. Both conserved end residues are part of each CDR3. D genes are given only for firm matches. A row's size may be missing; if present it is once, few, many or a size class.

TGTGCCACCAGTGATTTTACAGGGGATGGCTACACCTTC	CATSDFTGDGYTF	NA	TRBJ1-2	TRBD1	TRBV24-1
TGCAGTGCCAGCGCGGCGCGGGGCTCCTACGAGCAGTACTTC	CSASAARGSYEQYF	NA	TRBJ2-7	NA	TRBV20-1
TGTGCCACGGGACAGGGAGCGAAAACTGAAGCTTTCTTT	CATGQGAKTEAFF	NA	TRBJ1-1	TRBD1	TRBV10-3
TGTGCCAGCAGCGCAAGACAGGGTTCGGTAGAGACCCAGTACTTC	CASSARQGSVETQYF	NA	TRBJ2-5	TRBD1	TRBV9
TGTGCCAGCAGCCTTAGCGGGGGGGGGACTTACAATGAGCAGTTCTTC	CASSLSGGGTYNEQFF	many	TRBJ2-1	TRBD2	TRBV7-3
TGCGCCAGCAGCTTTTGGGGAACAAGGACCTCCTCCTACGAGCAGTACTTC	CASSFWGTRTSSYEQYF	many	TRBJ2-7	NA	TRBV5-1
TGTGCCAGCAGGGCGGCCGGGCAGTTCTTC	CASRAAGQFF	NA	TRBJ2-1	NA	TRBV2
TGTGCCAGTAGTATGAGTTGGATGAACACTGAAGCTTTCTTT	CASSMSWMNTEAFF	NA	TRBJ1-1	NA	TRBV19
TGTGCCAGCAGCCGCGGACAGGGTCATGGCTACACCTTC	CASSRGQGHGYTF	many	TRBJ1-2	TRBD1	TRBV12-3/TRBV12-4
TGTGCCAGTACCGAATCAGGACAGGCCAACACTGAAGCTTTCTTT	CASTESGQANTEAFF	NA	TRBJ1-1	TRBD1	TRBV19
TGTGCCGGCAGCCTACTCCGGGGCCCAGATACGCAGTATTTT	CAGSLLRGPDTQYF	few	TRBJ2-3	NA	TRBV11-2
TGCAGCGTTGGCGGGGTAGGGACAGAAGACTTGGGAACTGAAGCTTTCTTT	CSVGGVGTEDLGTEAFF	NA	TRBJ1-1	TRBD1	TRBV29-1
TGTGCCAGCTCACCCGGGGGCAGGGGCGATGAAAAACTGTTTTTT	CASSPGGRGDEKLFF	few	TRBJ1-4	NA	TRBV18
TGTGCCAGCAGCCGAGGGGCGGAATTCAATTCACCCCTCCACTTT	CASSRGAEFNSPLHF	many	TRBJ1-6	NA	TRBV7-9
TGCAGTGCTATCAGCCGGGACAGAGCTACCTACGAGCAGTACTTC	CSAISRDRATYEQYF	NA	TRBJ2-7	TRBD1	TRBV20-1
TGCGCCAGCAGCGACACGGCAGGGGCGGAGGAAAAACTGTTTTTT	CASSDTAGAEEKLFF	many	TRBJ1-4	NA	TRBV5-1
TGTGCCAGCAGCCTCCACCAAACAGACACAGATACGCAGTATTTT	CASSLHQTDTDTQYF	many	TRBJ2-3	NA	TRBV12-3/TRBV12-4
TGTGCCAGCAGCTTCGACCGCCGGGGAACTGAAGCTTTCTTT	CASSFDRRGTEAFF	many	TRBJ1-1	NA	TRBV7-2
TGCAGCGTACGGGACAGTGAAGCTTTCTTT	CSVRDSEAFF	NA	TRBJ1-1	TRBD1	TRBV29-1
TGCAGTGCTAGGGACCAGAGCACAGATACGCAGTATTTT	CSARDQSTDTQYF	many	TRBJ2-3	NA	TRBV20-1
TGTGCCAGCAGTGAAGGCTGGGATCAGCCCCAGCATTTT	CASSEGWDQPQHF	many	TRBJ1-5	NA	TRBV6-1
TGTGCCAGCAGTGAAAGTAGGGGCCAGTCGTTGAGATACGAGCAGTACTTC	CASSESRGQSLRYEQYF	once	TRBJ2-7	NA	TRBV25-1
TGTGCCAGCAGCTTGAATGGAAGACAGGGAATAGCCGAGCAGTACTTC	CASSLNGRQGIAEQYF	NA	TRBJ2-7	TRBD1	TRBV11-1
TGTGCCAGCAGCTCCACCATTAATTCACCCCTCCACTTT	CASSSTINSPLHF	many	TRBJ1-6	NA	TRBV7-9
TGCAGCGTTGAAGATTTAGTGGGGGGTAGCATAGATACGCAGTATTTT	CSVEDLVGGSIDTQYF	NA	TRBJ2-3	NA	TRBV29-1
TGTGCCAGCATCGGGACGGCGAGTGAAGCTTTCTTT	CASIGTASEAFF	many	TRBJ1-1	NA	TRBV25-1
TGTGCCAGCAGCCAGGGTTGGGGGGCTTTCTTT	CASSQGWGAFF	many	TRBJ1-1	NA	TRBV14
TGTGCCAGCAGCTTAGAGCAGAACTCCTATAATTCACCCCTCCACTTT	CASSLEQNSYNSPLHF	many	TRBJ1-6	NA	TRBV7-3
TGCAGTGCTAGGGTTCAAGAGACCCAGTACTTC	CSARVQETQYF	NA	TRBJ2-5	NA	TRBV20-1
TGTGCCAGCGGGACAGGGGTAATCAGTGGAGAAAAACTGTTTTTT	CASGTGVISGEKLFF	NA	TRBJ1-4	TRBD1	TRBV6-1
TGCGCCAGCAGCCCGGTGGGGTGGGGAGGAGAGACCCAGTACTTC	CASSPVGWGGETQYF	many	TRBJ2-5	NA	TRBV5-1
TGTGCCTCAGGGAGGAGACAGGGGGCTCTAGTGGTGAACACTGAAGCTTTCTTT	CASGRRQGALVVNTEAFF	NA	TRBJ1-1	TRBD1	TRBV10-3